This TCR beta chain emerged from a study of T cells after yellow fever vaccination. Overall study: Preparation of the low-cell-number fractions used SMART-Seq v4 Ultra Low Input.

Study-wide points: Detection of almost all vaccine-responding clonotypes in sorted memory subsets failed on day 0.

This clonotype was recorded many times. MiXCR, applied by TCRdb to the 5' RACE reads, yields one record per CDR3 protein. The sample has roughly 16,000 distinct CDR3 sequences, roughly 3.7% seen once; the top ten hold about 0.4%. The CDR3 runs 13 residues. Germline assignment: CDR1 LGHNT and CDR2 FRNRAP. The V gene lost 0 bases and the J gene lost 6 bases, with 7 bases spanning the gap. V and J are TRBV12-5 and TRBJ2-3; D is undetermined. Sequencing was performed on PBMCs, either bulk or a sorted T-cell subset (CD4+, CD8+, memory, or dextramer-sorted; not recorded which), taken 15 days after the yellow fever booster vaccination. The sequence was obtained from a man in his thirties or forties who received the YFV17D yellow fever vaccine. CDR3 protein: CASGLVETDTQYF. The CDR3 coding sequence is TGTGCTAGTGGTTTGGTAGAGACGGATACGCAGTATTTT.